The next 7 T cell receptor beta chains were all read from a single sample in a study of patients and donors after allogeneic stem cell transplantation. TCRdb processed the RT-PCR reads anew with MiXCR; each CDR3 protein has one entry. The sample holds fewer than 250,000 distinct CDR3 sequences, 13% to 15% seen once. Sample: blood, either unsorted or a sorted T cell fraction (not recorded which). These receptors were obtained from a human donor who was either an allogeneic HSCT recipient or a stem cell or donor lymphocyte infusion donor (not recorded which). It is not recorded whose cells these are; they may come from a transplant donor.

This clonotype has at least ten counts. The chain recombines TRBV5-5 with TRBJ2-5; 8 bases are a match to TRBD2. The CDR3 spans 16 residues. The ends lost 0 bases at V and 2 bases at J; junction bases unmatched: 6. From germline, CDR1 is SGHKS and CDR2 YYEKEE (reference sequence). CDR3 sequence reads: CASSLGIGGGQETQYF. The DNA for the CDR3 is TGTGCCAGCAGCTTGGGAATCGGGGGGGGGCAAGAGACCCAGTACTTC.

This clonotype was observed at least ten times. V and J are TRBV28 and TRBJ2-5, with 10 bases matching TRBD1. Germline values: CDR1 MDHEN, CDR2 SYDVKM. V lost 5 bases to trimming and J lost 0 bases; unmatched junction nucleotides: 9. The CDR3 is 17 residues long. Written as DNA, the CDR3 is TGTGCCAGCAGTCCCCAACCGGGACAGGGGTACCAAGAGACCCAGTACTTC. As protein: CASSPQPGQGYQETQYF.

The gene calls are TRBV3-1 and TRBJ2-4; possibly TRBD1 or TRBD2 for D (6 bases each). Per the germline V gene, CDR1 is LGHDT and CDR2 is YNNKEL (reference sequence). With 0 bases removed from V and 7 bases from J, the gap between germline ends came to 19 bases. This CDR3 spans 17 amino acids. CDR3 residues: CASSQDPLLGGTNIQYF. The CDR3 coding sequence is TGTGCCAGCAGCCAAGATCCTCTTTTGGGGGGCACTAACATTCAGTACTTC.

This clonotype was recorded at least ten times. The chain joins TRBV5-5 to TRBJ2-5, with TRBD2 identical over 7 bases. The CDR3 runs to 15 residues. Germline CDR1 is SGHKS and CDR2 is YYEKEE (reference sequence). V dropped 0 bases and J dropped 1; count of bases not matched to a gene: 3. CDR3 nucleotide sequence: TGTGCCAGCAGCTTGGCTAGCGGAATCCAAGAGACCCAGTACTTC. Protein product: CASSLASGIQETQYF. Full variable domain (outside the CDR3, taken from reference TRBV5-5 and TRBJ2-5): DAGVTQSPTHLIKTRGQQVTLRCSPISGHKSVSWYQQVLGQGPQFIFQYYEKEERGRGNFPDRFSARQFPNYSSELNVNALLLGDSALYLCASSLASGIQETQYFGPGTRLLVL.

This clonotype was detected a few times. This chain uses TRBV5-1 with TRBJ1-1; TRBD1 might be the D (5 bases). Trimming shortened V by 0 bases and J by 8 bases, and 11 bases separated the two germline ends. The CDR3 loop spans 13 amino acids. Germline V lookup: CDR1 SGHRS, CDR2 YFSETQ. The CDR3 loop reads CASSLAGGIEAFF. CDR3 in DNA: TGCGCCAGCAGCTTGGCCGGGGGGATCGAAGCTTTCTTT. The variable domain in full, with the rest retrieved from reference TRBV5-1 and TRBJ1-1, is KAGVTQTPRYLIKTRGQQVTLSCSPISGHRSVSWYQQTPGQGLQFLFEYFSETQRNKGNFPGRFSGRQFSNSRSEMNVSTLELGDSALYLCASSLAGGIEAFFGQGTRLTVV.

In this sample, this clonotype turned up a few times. The chain carries TRBV20-1 and TRBJ1-1; a weak D match, TRBD1 (6 bases). The CDR3 extends over 15 amino acids. CDR1 and CDR2 from the germline V gene are DFQATT and SNEGSKA (reference sequence). V was clipped by 4 bases and J by 1 base, with 16 bases between them. CDR3 nucleotide sequence: TGCAGTGCTAACCCCGGACGGGGGCGGAACACTGAAGCTTTCTTT. Residues: CSANPGRGRNTEAFF.

This clonotype has just a few counts. The rearrangement joins TRBV5-1 to TRBJ2-7, with 7 positions matching TRBD1. The ends lost 2 bases at V and 7 bases at J; junction bases unmatched: 6. This CDR3 is 13 amino acids long. Germline V CDR1 and CDR2: SGHRS, YFSETQ. DNA for the CDR3: TGCGCCAGCAGCTTTACGCCAGGGGGTGAGCAGTACTTC. Residues: CASSFTPGGEQYF.